These 6 T cell receptor beta chains were all obtained from the same sample, sequenced in a study of breast tumors, draining lymph nodes, adjacent tissues. TCRdb re-called the multiplex PCR reads through MiXCR, storing one row per CDR3 protein. In the table there are about 180,000 distinct CDR3 sequences, roughly 30% of which are singletons. Axillary draining lymph nodes of breast cancer patients supplied the node samples. Specimen: axillary lymph node tissue. The receptors here all came from a female donor with breast cancer. Some clones in this sample may be carry-over from other donors' samples.

This clonotype was recorded many times. This chain links TRBV10-3 with TRBJ1-3; D is undetermined. CDR1 and CDR2 from the germline V gene are ENHRY and SYGVKD. V gave up 3 bases and J gave up 0 bases, with 3 bases separating them. This CDR3 has 13 amino acids. The CDR3, as DNA: TGTGCCATCAGTGATCCCTCTGGAAACACCATATATTTT. Encoded protein: CAISDPSGNTIYF.

This clonotype was detected only a few times. Given a much more abundant clone one base away, this may be a read error. This rearrangement joins TRBV6-2 or TRBV6-3 to TRBJ1-2, with D unresolved. The CDR3 is 14 residues long. The germline CDR1 and CDR2 sequences are MNHEY and SVGEGT. The CDR3 is CASGYPPEDYGYTF. In nucleotides, the CDR3 is TGTGCCAGCGGTTACCCACCCGAGGACTATGGCTACACCTTC.

This clonotype was found many times. Written as DNA, the CDR3 is TGTGCCAGCAGCCCCGGCGCACAGGGACACCCCCACTCCTACGAGCAGTACTTC. Protein product: CASSPGAQGHPHSYEQYF. The V call is TRBV7-9, the J call TRBJ2-7; D possibly corresponds to TRBD1 (6 bases). Per germline, CDR1 SEHNR and CDR2 FQNEAQ (reference sequence). Trimming stripped 5 bases from V and 0 bases from J, with 23 bases between. This CDR3 comprises 18 residues.

The chain employs TRBV27 and TRBJ2-2, with no clear D. CDR1 and CDR2 (germline): MNHEY, SMNVEV (reference sequence). The CDR3 contains 15 residues. Trimming took off 3 bases at V and 2 bases at J, with 10 bases between the two ends. CDR3 residues: CASSFVSPNTGELFF. The CDR3 DNA reads TGTGCCAGCAGTTTTGTCAGCCCTAACACCGGGGAGCTGTTTTTT.

In this sample, this clonotype turned up many times. The CDR3 loop is CASSQTKGSGTKAANEKLFF. As DNA, the CDR3 is TGCGCCAGCAGCCAAACTAAAGGGTCCGGGACCAAAGCGGCTAATGAAAAACTGTTTTTT. V and J are TRBV4-1 and TRBJ1-4; D is perhaps TRBD1 (5 bases). CDR1 is MGHRA, CDR2 YSYEKL, per germline. V lost 2 bases and J lost 3, with 25 bases in between. The CDR3 consists of 20 residues.

The chain couples TRBV27 to TRBJ2-2; 7 bases are shared with TRBD2. Germline CDR1 reads MNHEY; CDR2 reads SMNVEV (reference sequence). The V segment lost 2 bases and the J segment 7 bases; nucleotides outside the gene matches: 7. There are 15 residues in the CDR3. Written as DNA, the CDR3 is TGTGCCAGCAGTTTAAGAGGGAGGGCCATCGGGGAGCTGTTTTTT. This codes for CASSLRGRAIGELFF.